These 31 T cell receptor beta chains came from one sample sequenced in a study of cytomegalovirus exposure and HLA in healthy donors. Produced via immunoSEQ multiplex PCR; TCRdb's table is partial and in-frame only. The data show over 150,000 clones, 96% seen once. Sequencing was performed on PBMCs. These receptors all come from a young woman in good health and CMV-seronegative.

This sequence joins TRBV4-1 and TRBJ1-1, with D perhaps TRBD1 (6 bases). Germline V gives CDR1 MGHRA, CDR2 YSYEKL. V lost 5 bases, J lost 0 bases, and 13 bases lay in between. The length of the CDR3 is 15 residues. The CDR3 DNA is TGCGCCAGCAGCAGGAGAGACAGGATGAACACTGAAGCTTTCTTT. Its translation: CASSRRDRMNTEAFF.

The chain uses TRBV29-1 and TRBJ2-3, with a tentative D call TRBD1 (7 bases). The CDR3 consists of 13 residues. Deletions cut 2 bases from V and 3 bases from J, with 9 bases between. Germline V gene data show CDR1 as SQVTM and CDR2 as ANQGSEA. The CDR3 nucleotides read TGCAGCGTTGAACAGGGGGGAACAGATACGCAGTATTTT. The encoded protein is CSVEQGGTDTQYF.

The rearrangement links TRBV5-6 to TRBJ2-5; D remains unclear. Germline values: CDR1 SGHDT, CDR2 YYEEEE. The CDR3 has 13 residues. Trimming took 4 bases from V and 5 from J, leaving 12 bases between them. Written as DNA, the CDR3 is TGTGCCAGCAGCCCCCAGAGGTTGGAGACCCAGTACTTC. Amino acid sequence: CASSPQRLETQYF.

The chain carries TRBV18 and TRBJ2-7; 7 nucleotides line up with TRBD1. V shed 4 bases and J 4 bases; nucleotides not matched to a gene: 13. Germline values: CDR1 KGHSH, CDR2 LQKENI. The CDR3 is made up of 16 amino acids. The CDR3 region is CASSLTGRQGHYEQYF. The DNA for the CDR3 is TGTGCCAGCTCACTCACCGGTCGACAGGGTCATTACGAGCAGTACTTC.

The DNA of the CDR3 is TGTGCCAGCAGTTTGGGCGGGGGGTACGAAGAGACCCAGTACTTC. Translation: CASSLGGGYEETQYF. The V gene is TRBV11-3, the J gene TRBJ2-5, with TRBD2 matching 8 bases. The CDR3 is made up of 15 amino acids. J lost 3 bases, V lost 6 bases, and 9 bases had no gene match. CDR1 is SGHNT, CDR2 YENEEA, per germline.

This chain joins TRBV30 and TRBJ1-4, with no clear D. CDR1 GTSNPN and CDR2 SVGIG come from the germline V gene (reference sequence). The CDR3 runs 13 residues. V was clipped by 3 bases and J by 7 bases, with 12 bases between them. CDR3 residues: CAWSHPGLEKLFF. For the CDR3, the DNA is TGTGCCTGGAGCCATCCGGGTCTTGAAAAACTGTTTTTT.

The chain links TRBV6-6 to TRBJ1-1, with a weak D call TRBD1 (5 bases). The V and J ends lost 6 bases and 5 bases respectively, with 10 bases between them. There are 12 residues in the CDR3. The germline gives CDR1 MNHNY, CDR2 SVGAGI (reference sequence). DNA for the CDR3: TGTGCCAGCAGAAATGGACAAACTGAAGCTTTCTTT. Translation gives CASRNGQTEAFF.

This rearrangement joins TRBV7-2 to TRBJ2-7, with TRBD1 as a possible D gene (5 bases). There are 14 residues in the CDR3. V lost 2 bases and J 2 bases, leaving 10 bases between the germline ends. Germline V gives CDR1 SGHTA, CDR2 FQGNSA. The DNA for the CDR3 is TGTGCCAGCAGCTTAATACCACAGGCCTACGAGCAGTACTTC. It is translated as CASSLIPQAYEQYF.

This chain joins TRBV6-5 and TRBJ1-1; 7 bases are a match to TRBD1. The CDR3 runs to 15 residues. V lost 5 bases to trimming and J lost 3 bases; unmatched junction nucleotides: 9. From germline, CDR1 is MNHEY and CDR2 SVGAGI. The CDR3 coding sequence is TGTGCCAGCAGTCCCACGGGACAGAGTTACACTGAAGCTTTCTTT. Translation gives CASSPTGQSYTEAFF.

CDR3 DNA: TGCGCCAGCAGCCAAGTAGGGACAGGGTCTTCATTGAACACTGAAGCTTTCTTT. It codes for CASSQVGTGSSLNTEAFF. The J gene is TRBJ1-1, the V gene TRBV4-1; 9 nucleotides match TRBD1. V lost 1 base and J lost 0; bases outside the gene matches: 9. This CDR3 contains 18 residues. Germline lookup yields CDR1 MGHRA and CDR2 YSYEKL.

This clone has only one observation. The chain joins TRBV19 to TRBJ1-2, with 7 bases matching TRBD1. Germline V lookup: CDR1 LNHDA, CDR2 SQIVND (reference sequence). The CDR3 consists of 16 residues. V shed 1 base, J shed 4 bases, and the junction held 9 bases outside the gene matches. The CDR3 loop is CASSIATRQGVYGYTF. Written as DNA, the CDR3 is TGTGCCAGTAGTATAGCTACCCGGCAGGGGGTCTATGGCTACACCTTC.

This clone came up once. CDR3 sequence reads: CASSHYAGNTDTQYF. The CDR3 DNA is TGCGCCAGCAGCCATTATGCCGGGAACACAGATACGCAGTATTTT. The chain links TRBV4-1 to TRBJ2-3, with TRBD2 as a possible D gene (5 bases). V gave up 3 bases and J gave up 2 bases, with 12 bases separating them. Per germline, CDR1 MGHRA and CDR2 YSYEKL. The CDR3 runs to 15 residues.

CDR3 residues: CSVVPSGGQETQYF. In DNA, the CDR3 is TGCAGCGTTGTGCCTAGCGGGGGACAAGAGACCCAGTACTTC. The gene calls are TRBV29-1 and TRBJ2-5; 10 bases match TRBD2. Germline lookup yields CDR1 SQVTM and CDR2 ANQGSEA. With V trimmed by 4 bases and J by 2 bases, 4 bases remained unmatched. The length of the CDR3 is 14 residues.

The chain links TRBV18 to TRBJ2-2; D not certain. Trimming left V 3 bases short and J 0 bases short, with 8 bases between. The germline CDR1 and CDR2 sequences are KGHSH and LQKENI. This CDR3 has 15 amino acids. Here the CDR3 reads CASSPDTANTGELFF. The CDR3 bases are TGTGCCAGCTCACCCGACACCGCGAACACCGGGGAGCTGTTTTTT.

The CDR3 sequence: CATSAEGQYSGNTIYF. DNA of the CDR3: TGTGCCACCAGCGCAGAGGGACAGTACTCTGGAAACACCATATATTTT. The rearrangement links TRBV15 to TRBJ1-3; 7 bases align to TRBD1. Germline CDR1 reads LNHNV; CDR2 reads YYDKDF (reference sequence). CDR3 length: 16 amino acids. The V gene end was trimmed by 5 bases and the J gene end by 0 bases; junction bases not matched to a gene: 7.

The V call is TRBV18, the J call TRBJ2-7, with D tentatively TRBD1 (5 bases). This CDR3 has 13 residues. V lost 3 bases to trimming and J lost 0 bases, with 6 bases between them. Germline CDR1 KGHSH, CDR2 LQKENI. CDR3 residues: CASSPQGSYEQYF. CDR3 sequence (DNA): TGTGCCAGCTCACCGCAGGGCTCCTACGAGCAGTACTTC.

The CDR3 DNA reads TGTGCCAGCAGCCCAGACAGGGTTCGGAACGAGCAGTACTTC. It translates to CASSPDRVRNEQYF. The chain is built from TRBV14 and TRBJ2-7; TRBD1 matches at 7 bases. From germline, CDR1 is SGHDN and CDR2 FVKESK. The CDR3 sequence is 14 residues long. Germline trimming cut 4 bases from V and 5 bases from J; bases unmatched to any gene: 8.

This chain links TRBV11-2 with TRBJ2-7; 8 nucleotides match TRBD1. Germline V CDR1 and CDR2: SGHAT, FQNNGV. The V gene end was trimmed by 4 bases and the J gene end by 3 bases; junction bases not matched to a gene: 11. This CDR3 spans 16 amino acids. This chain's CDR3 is CASSSLRDRRIYEQYF. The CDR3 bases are TGTGCCAGCAGCTCCCTCCGGGACAGGAGGATCTACGAGCAGTACTTC.

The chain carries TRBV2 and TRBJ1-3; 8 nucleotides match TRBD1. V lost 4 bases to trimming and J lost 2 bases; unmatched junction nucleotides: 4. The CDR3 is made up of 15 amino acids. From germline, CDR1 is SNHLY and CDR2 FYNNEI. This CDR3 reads CASSAGQGPGNTIYF. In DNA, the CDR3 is TGTGCCAGCAGTGCCGGACAGGGCCCTGGAAACACCATATATTTT.

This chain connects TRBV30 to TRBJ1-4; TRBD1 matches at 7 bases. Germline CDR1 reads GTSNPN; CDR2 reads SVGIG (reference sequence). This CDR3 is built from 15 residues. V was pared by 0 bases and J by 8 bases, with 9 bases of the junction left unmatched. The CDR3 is CAWSVLAGGGEKLFF. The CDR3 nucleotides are TGTGCCTGGAGTGTACTGGCAGGGGGAGGAGAAAAACTGTTTTTT. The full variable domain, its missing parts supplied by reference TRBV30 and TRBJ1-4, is SQTIHQWPATLVQPVGSPLSLECTVEGTSNPNLYWYRQAAGRGLQLLFYSVGIGQISSEVPQNLSASRPQDRQFILSSKKLLLSDSGFYLCAWSVLAGGGEKLFFGSGTQLSVL.

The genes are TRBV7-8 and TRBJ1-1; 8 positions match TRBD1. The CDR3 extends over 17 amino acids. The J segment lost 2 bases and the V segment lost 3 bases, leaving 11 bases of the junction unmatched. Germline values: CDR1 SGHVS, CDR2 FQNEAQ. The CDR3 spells CASSFGLQGAYNTEAFF. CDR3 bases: TGTGCCAGCAGCTTCGGTCTCCAGGGGGCTTACAACACTGAAGCTTTCTTT.

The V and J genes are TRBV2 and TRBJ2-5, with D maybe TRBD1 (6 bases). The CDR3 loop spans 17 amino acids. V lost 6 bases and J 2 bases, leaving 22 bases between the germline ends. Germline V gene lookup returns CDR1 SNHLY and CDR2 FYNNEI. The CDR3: CASSHGLTGSGQETQYF. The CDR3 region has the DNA TGTGCCAGCAGCCACGGCCTTACAGGGTCGGGGCAAGAGACCCAGTACTTC.

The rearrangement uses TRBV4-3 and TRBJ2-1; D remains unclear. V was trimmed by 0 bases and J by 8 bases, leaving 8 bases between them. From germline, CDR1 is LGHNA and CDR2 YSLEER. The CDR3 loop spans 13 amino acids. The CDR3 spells CASSQDRSYEQFF. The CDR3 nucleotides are TGCGCCAGCAGCCAAGATCGGAGCTATGAGCAGTTCTTC.

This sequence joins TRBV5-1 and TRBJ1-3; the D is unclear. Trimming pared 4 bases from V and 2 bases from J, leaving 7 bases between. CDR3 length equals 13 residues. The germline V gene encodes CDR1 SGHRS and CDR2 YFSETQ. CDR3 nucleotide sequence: TGCGCCAGCAGCCCCCTTCCTGGAAACACCATATATTTT. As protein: CASSPLPGNTIYF.

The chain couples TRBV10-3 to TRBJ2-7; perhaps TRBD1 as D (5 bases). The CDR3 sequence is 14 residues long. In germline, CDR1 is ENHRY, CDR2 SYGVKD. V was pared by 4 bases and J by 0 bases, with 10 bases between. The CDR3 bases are TGTGCCATCAGTGCCCTACAGGACTCCTACGAGCAGTACTTC. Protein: CAISALQDSYEQYF.

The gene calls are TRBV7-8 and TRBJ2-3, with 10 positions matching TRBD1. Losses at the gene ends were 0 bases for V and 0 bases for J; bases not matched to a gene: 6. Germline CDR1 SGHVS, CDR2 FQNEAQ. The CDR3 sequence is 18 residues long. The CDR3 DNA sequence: TGTGCCAGCAGCTTAGCCCCGGACAGGGGGTTTAGCACAGATACGCAGTATTTT. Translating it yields CASSLAPDRGFSTDTQYF. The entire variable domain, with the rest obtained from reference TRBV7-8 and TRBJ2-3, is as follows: GAGVSQSPRYKVAKRGQDVALRCDPISGHVSLFWYQQALGQGPEFLTYFQNEAQLDKSGLPSDRFFAERPEGSVSTLKIQRTQQEDSAVYLCASSLAPDRGFSTDTQYFGPGTRLTVL.

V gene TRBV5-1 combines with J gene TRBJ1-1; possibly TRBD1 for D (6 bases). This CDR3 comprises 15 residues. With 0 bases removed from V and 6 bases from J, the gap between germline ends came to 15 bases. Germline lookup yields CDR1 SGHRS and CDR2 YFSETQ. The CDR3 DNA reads TGCGCCAGCAGCTTGGAACCAACAGGGATCGCTGAAGCTTTCTTT. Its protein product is CASSLEPTGIAEAFF.

CDR3 sequence reads: CASSVESPQDSLNTGELFF. In DNA form, the CDR3 reads TGTGCCAGCAGCGTAGAATCCCCCCAGGACAGCTTGAACACCGGGGAGCTGTTTTTT. This chain links TRBV9 with TRBJ2-2; a possible D gene is TRBD1 (6 bases). The germline V gene has CDR1 SGDLS and CDR2 YYNGEE. V was cut by 0 bases and J by 1 base, with 19 bases left in between. The CDR3 sequence is 19 residues long.

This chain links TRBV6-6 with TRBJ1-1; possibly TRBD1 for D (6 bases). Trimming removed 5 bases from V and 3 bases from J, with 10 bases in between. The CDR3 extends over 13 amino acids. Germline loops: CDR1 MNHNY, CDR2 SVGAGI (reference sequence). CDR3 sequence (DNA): TGTGCCAGCAGTCGAGGGGGGGACACTGAAGCTTTCTTT. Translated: CASSRGGDTEAFF.

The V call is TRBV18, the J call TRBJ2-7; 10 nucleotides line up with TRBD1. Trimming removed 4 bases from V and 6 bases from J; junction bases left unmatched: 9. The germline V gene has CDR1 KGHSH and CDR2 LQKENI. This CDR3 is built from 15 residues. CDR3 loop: CASSRTGTGEIEQYF. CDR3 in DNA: TGTGCCAGCTCACGGACCGGGACAGGGGAGATCGAGCAGTACTTC.

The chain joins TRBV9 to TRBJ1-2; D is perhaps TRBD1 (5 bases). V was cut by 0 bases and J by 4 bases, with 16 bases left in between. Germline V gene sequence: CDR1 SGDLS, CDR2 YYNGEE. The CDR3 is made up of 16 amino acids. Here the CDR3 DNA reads TGTGCCAGCAGCGTAGCTCAAAAGGGGTCGGTCTATGGCTACACCTTC. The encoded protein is CASSVAQKGSVYGYTF.